One and the same sample provided the 29 T cell receptor beta chains below, sequenced in a study of T cells in Graves' hyperthyroidism and ophthalmopathy. TCR beta CDR3 sequences were amplified from RNA transcripts. Researchers ran a first-round RT-PCR on the TCR CDR3 using the HTBI primer set. From the multiplex PCR reads, TCRdb called clonotypes with MiXCR, one entry per CDR3 protein. The sample records about 610,000 distinct CDR3 sequences, 14% to 15% being singletons. The sequenced sample consisted of blood. These receptors were taken from a woman in her thirties or forties with Graves' ophthalmopathy.

This clonotype was observed a handful of times. This chain links TRBV4-2 with TRBJ2-5; 12 positions agree with TRBD2. Trimming at V came to 1 base and at J to 5 bases, leaving 8 bases not matched to a gene. CDR3 length: 17 amino acids. Looked up from germline, CDR1 is LGHNA and CDR2 is YNFKEQ. CDR3 nucleotide sequence: TGTGCCAGCAGCCAAGGACCTAGCGGGAGGGCTGATGAGACCCAGTACTTC. Protein product: CASSQGPSGRADETQYF.

This clonotype was seen at least ten times. The V and J genes are TRBV2 and TRBJ2-2; 7 bases match TRBD2. The V gene's germline CDR1 is SNHLY and CDR2 FYNNEI. The trim removed 4 bases at V and 10 bases at J, leaving 9 bases unmatched. This CDR3 is 14 amino acids long. The DNA for the CDR3 is TGTGCCAGCAGTGTGGCACTAGCGTCAGCGGAGCTGTTTTTT. It translates to CASSVALASAELFF.

This clonotype was counted many times. The germline gene is not matched at one end of the junction; a read error may be the cause. CDR3 nucleotides: TGTGCCAGCAATTTATCAAAGTCCTACGAGCAGTACTTC. Amino acids: CASNLSKSYEQYF. This chain links TRBV28 with TRBJ2-7; D remains unclear. The germline V gene has CDR1 MDHEN and CDR2 SYDVKM. The CDR3 totals 13 residues.

This clonotype has ten or more counts. This chain uses TRBV12-3 or TRBV12-4 with TRBJ1-2; D is unresolved. The CDR3 is made up of 14 amino acids. V was shortened by 6 bases and J by 4 bases, with 15 bases between the two germline ends. CDR3 in amino acids: CASSPGLGSYGYTF. The CDR3 nucleotides are TGTGCCAGCAGCCCAGGACTGGGATCCTATGGCTACACCTTC.

This clonotype occurred many times. This CDR3 is CASSYSTGYSYEQYF. In nucleotides, the CDR3 is TGTGCCAGCAGTTACAGCACAGGGTACTCCTACGAGCAGTACTTC. V usage is TRBV6-5 and J usage is TRBJ2-7; weak D call: TRBD1 (6 bases). The CDR3 runs to 15 residues. In germline, CDR1 is MNHEY, CDR2 SVGAGI. Trimming pared 2 bases from V and 0 bases from J, leaving 11 bases between.

This clonotype was seen at least ten times. The chain links TRBV2 to TRBJ2-5; D is perhaps TRBD2 (6 bases). V was clipped by 2 bases and J by 7 bases, with 17 bases between them. Germline lookup yields CDR1 SNHLY and CDR2 FYNNEI. This CDR3 is built from 15 residues. CDR3 in DNA: TGTGCCAGCAGTGAAACGGGACTGACGTTCGGGACCCAGTACTTC. Its translation is CASSETGLTFGTQYF.

This clonotype was counted many times. The J gene is TRBJ2-1, the V gene TRBV11-2; TRBD2 aligns across 10 bases. With V trimmed by 5 bases and J by 10 bases, 17 bases remained unmatched. Germline assignment: CDR1 SGHAT and CDR2 FQNNGV. The CDR3 contains 17 residues. The CDR3 here is CASSPRTSGQSWGEQFF. The DNA for the CDR3 is TGTGCCAGCAGCCCACGGACTAGCGGACAGTCGTGGGGCGAGCAGTTCTTC.

This clonotype came up many times. V is TRBV15 and J is TRBJ1-5; the D is unclear. Germline V lookup: CDR1 LNHNV, CDR2 YYDKDF (reference sequence). The CDR3 is 13 residues long. Trimming left V 5 bases short and J 0 bases short, with 5 bases between. CDR3 amino acids: CATSHSSNQPQHF. DNA of the CDR3: TGTGCCACCAGCCATAGTAGCAATCAGCCCCAGCATTTT.

V gene TRBV7-2 combines with J gene TRBJ2-5; 9 nucleotides agree with TRBD2. CDR1 and CDR2 (germline): SGHTA, FQGNSA. V was pared by 1 base and J by 5 bases, with 11 bases of the junction left unmatched. The CDR3 consists of 17 residues. The CDR3 is CASSLGFSGRGAETQYF. DNA of the CDR3: TGTGCCAGCAGCTTAGGCTTTAGCGGGAGAGGAGCGGAGACCCAGTACTTC.

This clonotype showed up many times. The CDR3 DNA reads TGTGCCAGCAGTTTCAGTGGGACAGGGCACGAGCAGTACTTC. This encodes CASSFSGTGHEQYF. The chain uses TRBV27 and TRBJ2-7, with 9 nucleotides matching TRBD1. The CDR3 totals 14 residues. Germline assignment: CDR1 MNHEY and CDR2 SMNVEV (reference sequence). The V segment lost 3 bases and the J segment 5 bases; nucleotides outside the gene matches: 5.

The sample holds a few counts of this clonotype. The chain recombines TRBV11-2 with TRBJ1-5; no definite D call. This CDR3 is 16 amino acids long. Germline V gene lookup returns CDR1 SGHAT and CDR2 FQNNGV. Deletions cut 3 bases from V and 2 bases from J, with 14 bases between. CDR3 sequence (DNA): TGTGCCAGCAGCTTCGGCCAGGTACTGGGCAATCAGCCCCAGCATTTT. Its translation: CASSFGQVLGNQPQHF. Full variable domain (missing parts from reference TRBV11-2 and TRBJ1-5): EAGVAQSPRYKIIEKRQSVAFWCNPISGHATLYWYQQILGQGPKLLIQFQNNGVVDDSQLPKDRFSAERLKGVDSTLKIQPAKLEDSAVYLCASSFGQVLGNQPQHFGDGTRLSIL.

This clonotype was seen only a few times. The rearrangement uses TRBV28 and TRBJ1-5, with a possible D match to TRBD1 (6 bases). Trimming pared 5 bases from V and 2 bases from J, leaving 19 bases between. Germline V gene sequence: CDR1 MDHEN, CDR2 SYDVKM. This CDR3 contains 17 residues. DNA of the CDR3: TGTGCCAGCAGTCCTACGGGGGGGGCCTATGGCAATCAGCCCCAGCATTTT. Translating gives CASSPTGGAYGNQPQHF.

The sample holds many counts of this clonotype. The V call is TRBV12-3 or TRBV12-4, the J call TRBJ2-5; no clear D gene. The CDR3 is 13 residues long. V was shortened by 3 bases and J by 5 bases, with 10 bases between the two germline ends. The DNA of the CDR3 is TGTGCCAGCAGTTTGGAAGGAGTTGAGACCCAGTACTTC. Its protein product is CASSLEGVETQYF.

This clonotype was counted many times. The junction does not match germline at one end; this may be a read error. The chain employs TRBV24-1 and TRBJ2-5; a weak D match, TRBD2 (5 bases). CDR1 KGHDR and CDR2 SFDVKD come from the germline V gene. CDR3 size: 15 residues. The CDR3 spells CATSDLEGYQETQYF. As DNA, the CDR3 is TGTGCCACCAGTGATTTAGAGGGATACCAAGAGACCCAATACTTC.

The table lists this clonotype with many counts. This sequence joins TRBV6-5 and TRBJ2-5; unclear D gene. Germline V CDR1 and CDR2: MNHEY, SVGAGI. This CDR3 has 14 amino acids. V lost 6 bases and J 0 bases, leaving 11 bases between the germline ends. This CDR3 reads CASSLTEYQETQYF. The CDR3 DNA sequence: TGTGCCAGCAGCCTTACGGAGTACCAAGAGACCCAGTACTTC.

A note on this clonotype: A read error is possible here, since a much larger clone lies one base away. The V call is TRBV20-1, the J call TRBJ2-5, with 7 bases fitting TRBD1. CDR1 is DFQATT and CDR2 is SNEGSKA in the germline V gene (reference sequence). The CDR3 loop spans 11 amino acids. CDR3 nucleotides: TGCAGCGGGACAGTCCAAGAGACCCAGCACTTC. It yields the protein CSGTVQETQHF.

This clonotype was observed many times. The J gene is TRBJ2-5, the V gene TRBV4-2, with TRBD2 as a possible D gene (5 bases). The CDR3 contains 17 residues. V was clipped by 0 bases and J by 0 bases, with 14 bases between them. CDR1 and CDR2 from the germline V gene are LGHNA and YNFKEQ. CDR3 in amino acids: CASSQDLRRAHQETQYF. The CDR3 DNA is TGTGCCAGCAGCCAAGACTTGCGGCGGGCACACCAAGAGACCCAGTACTTC.

Worth noting for this clonotype: A much larger clone sits a single nucleotide away, making a read error possible. The chain is built from TRBV28 and TRBJ2-5, with D possibly TRBD2 on 5 matching bases. The V gene's germline CDR1 is MDHEN and CDR2 SYDVKM. CDR3 length: 16 residues. Trimming pared 3 bases from V and 1 base from J, leaving 15 bases between. CDR3 amino acids: CASSFGPGGVQETQYF. In DNA form, the CDR3 reads TGTGCCAGCAGTTTTGGCCCCGGAGGAGTCCAAGAGACCCAGTACTTC.

This clonotype appeared many times. The chain uses TRBV6-5 and TRBJ2-2; maybe TRBD2 (6 bases). V was cut by 2 bases and J by 4 bases, with 8 bases left in between. The germline V gene has CDR1 MNHEY and CDR2 SVGAGI. The CDR3 extends over 14 amino acids. In DNA form, the CDR3 reads TGTGCCAGCAGTTACCTAGCGCTCACCGGGGAGCTGTTTTTT. Amino acid sequence: CASSYLALTGELFF.

In its sample, this clonotype was seen many times. This chain links TRBV7-2 with TRBJ2-7, with D perhaps TRBD1 (5 bases). The CDR3 length is 15 residues. V shed 5 bases and J shed 0 bases, with 14 bases lying between them. Germline CDR1 is SGHTA and CDR2 is FQGNSA. For the CDR3, the DNA is TGTGCCAGCAGCCCTGACAGAGACAGCTCCTACGAGCAGTACTTC. This codes for CASSPDRDSSYEQYF.

At least ten counts were recorded for this clonotype. The chain joins TRBV25-1 to TRBJ2-7; possibly TRBD1 for D (6 bases). Germline V gene lookup returns CDR1 MGHDK and CDR2 SYGVNS. Trimming pared 3 bases from V and 1 base from J, leaving 22 bases between. CDR3 size: 18 residues. The CDR3 DNA follows: TGTGCCAGCAGTGATAGAGGGACACCGGACAACCCATCCTACGAGCAGTACTTC. Translation: CASSDRGTPDNPSYEQYF.

This clonotype was seen ten or more times. V usage is TRBV6-1 and J usage is TRBJ2-7, with D tentatively TRBD2 (5 bases). CDR1 is MNHNS and CDR2 is SASEGT in the germline V gene. Trimming removed 6 bases at V and 3 bases at J, with 15 bases between. The CDR3 extends over 14 amino acids. The CDR3, as DNA: TGTGCCAGCAGCACCCTTTATCGGGACTACGAGCAGTACTTC. The encoded protein is CASSTLYRDYEQYF.

As to this clonotype: Since a much larger clone is just one base distant, this may be a read error. The CDR3 ends on some other residue instead of the conserved phenylalanine or tryptophan, so this is likely a read error. This chain joins TRBV6-1 and TRBJ2-5; 7 bases are shared with TRBD2. The CDR3 has 13 amino acids. The V and J ends lost 5 bases and 7 bases, in that order; junction bases with no gene match: 7. The germline V gene encodes CDR1 MNHNS and CDR2 SASEGT. The CDR3 is CASSRPGRRTQYL. In DNA, the CDR3 is TGTGCCAGCAGTCGACCCGGGAGGCGGACCCAGTACCTC.

Comments on this clonotype: Just one base apart from a much larger clone, this may be a read error. This chain joins TRBV28 and TRBJ1-1, with unresolved D. Trimming left V 6 bases short and J 7 bases short, with 15 bases between. From germline, CDR1 is MDHEN and CDR2 SYDVKM. This CDR3 has 13 amino acids. The chain's CDR3 is CASRPPLSDEAFF. In nucleotides, the CDR3 is TGTGCCAGCAGGCCCCCCCTGAGCGATGAAGCTTTCTTT.

This clonotype showed up many times. The rearrangement links TRBV12-3 or TRBV12-4 to TRBJ2-7, with 14 positions matching TRBD2. The J segment lost 5 bases and the V segment lost 7 bases, leaving 7 bases of the junction unmatched. CDR3 size: 15 residues. The CDR3 reads CASTGLAGEYDEQYF. In nucleotides, the CDR3 is TGTGCCAGCACGGGACTAGCGGGAGAGTATGACGAGCAGTACTTC.

This clonotype occurred a few times. The genes are TRBV15 and TRBJ2-7; 9 bases fit TRBD1. V trimming: 3 bases; J trimming: 1 base; junction bases outside the gene matches: 4. The germline gives CDR1 LNHNV, CDR2 YYDKDF (reference sequence). The CDR3 length is 15 residues. As DNA, the CDR3 is TGTGCCACCAGCAGGGGGACAGGGTCGTCCTACGAGCAGTACTTC. Protein product: CATSRGTGSSYEQYF.

This clonotype was recorded at least ten times. The V gene is TRBV19, the J gene TRBJ2-2; D is ambiguous. The CDR3 has 13 amino acids. In germline, CDR1 is LNHDA, CDR2 SQIVND (reference sequence). V was pared by 8 bases and J by 0 bases, with 7 bases between. CDR3 bases: TGTGCCAGTTTTAACACGAACACCGGGGAGCTGTTTTTT. Translated, it gives CASFNTNTGELFF.

This clonotype was observed at least ten times. The chain is built from TRBV5-1 and TRBJ1-2; D gene ambiguous. Trimming shortened V by 4 bases and J by 4 bases, and 14 bases separated the two germline ends. The V gene's germline CDR1 is SGHRS and CDR2 YFSETQ. This CDR3 comprises 14 residues. The CDR3 region is CASSLDPSLYGYTF. The CDR3 bases are TGCGCCAGCAGCCTTGACCCCTCCCTCTATGGCTACACCTTC.

This clonotype was counted only a few times. This chain connects TRBV20-1 to TRBJ2-7; D remains unclear. Germline CDR1 and CDR2: DFQATT and SNEGSKA (reference sequence). Trimming removed 4 bases at V and 5 bases at J, with 18 bases between. There are 14 residues in the CDR3. DNA of the CDR3: TGCAGTGCTATCTCTTCGCTAAAAGATAACGAGCAGTACTTC. This codes for CSAISSLKDNEQYF.